The next 10 T cell receptor beta chains were all read from a single sample in a study of T cell responses to AZD1222 COVID-19 vaccine. The table came from immunoSEQ multiplex PCR; TCRdb's copy has only in-frame clones and leaves some out. The data contain 87,000 or so clones, 70% to 90% of them singletons. The sequences come from peripheral blood, collected on day 0 of AZD1222 vaccination. These receptors originate from an adult in good health.

This clone appeared a few times. The V and J genes are TRBV5-4 and TRBJ1-2; 7 nucleotides agree with TRBD1. The germline V gene encodes CDR1 SGHNT and CDR2 YYREEE (reference sequence). This CDR3 is 14 amino acids long. V shed 0 bases and J 4 bases; nucleotides not matched to a gene: 3. Written as DNA, the CDR3 is TGTGCCAGCAGCTTGGACAGGGGCCTCTATGGCTACACCTTC. This sequence encodes CASSLDRGLYGYTF.

V and J are TRBV5-1 and TRBJ1-5; D is unresolved. CDR3 length equals 17 residues. The V end lost 5 bases, the J end lost 4 bases, and 22 bases lay between the germline ends. From germline, CDR1 is SGHRS and CDR2 YFSETQ. CDR3 sequence: CASSPGPGGLGNQPQHF. DNA of the CDR3: TGCGCCAGCAGTCCCGGGCCGGGCGGATTAGGGAATCAGCCCCAGCATTTT.

The CDR3 sequence is CASSLGGGPTEAFF. The CDR3 region has the DNA TGTGCCAGCAGCTTGGGAGGGGGTCCCACTGAAGCTTTCTTT. The chain recombines TRBV5-4 with TRBJ1-1, with TRBD1 as a possible D gene (6 bases). CDR1 and CDR2 from the germline V gene are SGHNT and YYREEE (reference sequence). Trimming stripped 0 bases from V and 4 bases from J, with 10 bases between. The CDR3 is 14 residues long.

This clone was picked up one time. The genes are TRBV4-3 and TRBJ1-1; D remains unclear. The ends were cut back, 10 bases at V and 6 bases at J, with 18 bases in the middle. The germline CDR1 and CDR2 sequences are LGHNA and YSLEER. This CDR3 is 13 amino acids long. CDR3 loop: CATTPVVGAEAFF. CDR3 coding DNA: TGCGCCACCACGCCGGTTGTTGGCGCTGAAGCTTTCTTT.

The rearrangement links TRBV13 to TRBJ1-2, with TRBD1 as a possible D gene (5 bases). The CDR3 runs to 17 residues. V lost 4 bases and J lost 5, with 23 bases in between. The germline V gene has CDR1 PRHDT and CDR2 FYEKMQ (reference sequence). The CDR3 is CASSSGTVPSEGYGYTF. In nucleotides, the CDR3 is TGTGCCAGCAGCTCCGGGACTGTTCCCTCCGAGGGATATGGCTACACCTTC.

The CDR3 DNA reads TGTGCCAGCAGGGGCAACAATGAGCAGTTCTTC. Amino acid sequence: CASRGNNEQFF. The J gene is TRBJ2-1, the V gene TRBV12-3 or TRBV12-4; D call uncertain. The CDR3 is 11 amino acids. Trimming took off 6 bases at V and 5 bases at J, with 5 bases between the two ends.

The chain has TRBV18 and TRBJ1-5; D is perhaps TRBD1 (6 bases). Germline lookup yields CDR1 KGHSH and CDR2 LQKENI. This CDR3 is 16 amino acids long. V gave up 6 bases and J gave up 0 bases, with 15 bases separating them. CDR3 DNA sequence: TGTGCCAGCTCTCTCGACAGGACTGTTAGCAATCAGCCCCAGCATTTT. It translates to CASSLDRTVSNQPQHF. The whole variable domain, remainder taken from reference TRBV18 and TRBJ1-5, is NAGVMQNPRHLVRRRGQEARLRCSPMKGHSHVYWYRQLPEEGLKFMVYLQKENIIDESGMPKERFSAEFPKEGPSILRIQQVVRGDSAAYFCASSLDRTVSNQPQHFGDGTRLSIL.

This chain joins TRBV5-1 and TRBJ1-6, with 8 bases aligning to TRBD1. With V trimmed by 4 bases and J by 7 bases, 7 bases remained unmatched. The germline gives CDR1 SGHRS, CDR2 YFSETQ. This CDR3 contains 15 residues. The CDR3 spells CASSVGQAPNSPLHF. As DNA, the CDR3 is TGCGCCAGCAGCGTGGGACAGGCGCCCAATTCACCCCTCCACTTT. Using reference TRBV5-1 and TRBJ1-6 for the parts outside the CDR3, the full variable domain is KAGVTQTPRYLIKTRGQQVTLSCSPISGHRSVSWYQQTPGQGLQFLFEYFSETQRNKGNFPGRFSGRQFSNSRSEMNVSTLELGDSALYLCASSVGQAPNSPLHFGNGTRLTVT.

This clone was observed once. CDR3 region: CASTPRMNTEAFF. CDR3 nucleotide sequence: TGTGCCAGTACCCCCAGAATGAACACTGAAGCTTTCTTT. The chain recombines TRBV19 with TRBJ1-1; D unresolved. Germline V lookup: CDR1 LNHDA, CDR2 SQIVND (reference sequence). The CDR3 extends over 13 amino acids. The V and J ends lost 7 bases and 0 bases respectively, with 9 bases between them.

The chain combines TRBV29-1 with TRBJ1-5, with a tentative D call TRBD1 (6 bases). CDR3 length: 13 amino acids. V shed 6 bases and J shed 7 bases, with 16 bases lying between them. The germline CDR1 and CDR2 sequences are SQVTM and ANQGSEA. The CDR3, as DNA: TGCAGCGTCAGGCCGGGGGCTGGACAGCCCCAGCATTTT. Translating gives CSVRPGAGQPQHF.